The present T cell receptor (beta chain) was sequenced within a study of T-cell memory formation after mild COVID-19. Study-level results: The study detected some responding clones in pre-infection memory, suggesting cross-reactive memory joined.

This CDR3 spans 14 amino acids. V lost 7 bases and J lost 5, with 17 bases in between. As for this clonotype: As yet, its antigen is unknown.

A 5'RACE reaction primed in the constant segment made cDNA libraries of TCR alpha and TCR beta, and these carried sample barcodes and UMIs. Via MiXCR, TCRdb re-called the 5' RACE reads, giving one row per CDR3 protein. Among about 150,000 distinct CDR3 sequences listed, roughly 15% were seen once. This rearrangement joins TRBV12-3 or TRBV12-4 to TRBJ2-5, with a possible D match to TRBD2 (7 bases). Sequencing input: PBMCs or a T cell subset sorted from them (not recorded which). This TCR came from an adult woman who had mild COVID-19 (a few samples of this study predate the infection). Cell type and time point are not known. The CDR3 DNA sequence: TGTGCCAGCATCCTATTAGGGGGGGGGGAGACCCAGTACTTC. It yields the protein CASILLGGGETQYF.